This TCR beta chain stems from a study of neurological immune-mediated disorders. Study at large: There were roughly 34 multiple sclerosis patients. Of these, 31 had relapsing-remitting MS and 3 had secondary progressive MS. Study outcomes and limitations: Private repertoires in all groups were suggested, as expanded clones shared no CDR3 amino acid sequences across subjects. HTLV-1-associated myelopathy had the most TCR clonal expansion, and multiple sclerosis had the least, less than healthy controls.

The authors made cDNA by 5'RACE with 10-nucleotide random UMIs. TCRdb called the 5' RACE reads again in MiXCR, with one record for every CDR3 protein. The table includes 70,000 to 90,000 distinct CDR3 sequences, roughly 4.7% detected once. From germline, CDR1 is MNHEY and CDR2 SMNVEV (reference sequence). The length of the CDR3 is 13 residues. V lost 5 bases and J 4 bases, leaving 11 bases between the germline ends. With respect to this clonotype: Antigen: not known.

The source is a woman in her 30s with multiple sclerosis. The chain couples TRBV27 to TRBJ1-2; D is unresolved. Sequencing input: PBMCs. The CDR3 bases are TGTGCCAGCAGTAATGAAACTATCTATGGCTACACCTTC. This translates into CASSNETIYGYTF.